This TCR beta chain originates from a study of T cells in Graves' hyperthyroidism and ophthalmopathy. The source material, RNA transcripts, was used to amplify TCR beta CDR3 regions. HTBI primers drove first-round RT-PCR of the TCR CDR3. TCRdb re-derived calls from the multiplex PCR reads in MiXCR, one entry per CDR3 protein. Here the sample spans some 740,000 distinct CDR3 sequences, around 15% being singletons. The junction had 9 bases not matched to a gene; V was cut back by 6 bases and J by 3 bases. CDR3 size: 17 residues. Germline V lookup: CDR1 LGHNT, CDR2 FRNRAP. This receptor was identified in a young woman with Graves' hyperthyroidism. Source material: blood. The gene calls are TRBV12-5 and TRBJ2-3, with TRBD2 matching 13 bases. This CDR3 is CASGTGLAGVSTDTQYF. The DNA for the CDR3 is TGTGCTAGTGGCACAGGACTAGCGGGAGTTTCGACAGATACGCAGTATTTT.